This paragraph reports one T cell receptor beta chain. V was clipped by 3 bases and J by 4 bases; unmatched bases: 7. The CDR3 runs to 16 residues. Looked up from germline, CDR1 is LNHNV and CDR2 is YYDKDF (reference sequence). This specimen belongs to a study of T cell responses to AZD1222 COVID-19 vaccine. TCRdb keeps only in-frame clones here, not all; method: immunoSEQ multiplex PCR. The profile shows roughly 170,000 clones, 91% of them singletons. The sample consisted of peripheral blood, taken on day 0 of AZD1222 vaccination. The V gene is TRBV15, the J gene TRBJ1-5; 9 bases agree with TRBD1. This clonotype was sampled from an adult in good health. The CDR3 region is CATSSPRTGANQPQHF. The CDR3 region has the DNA TGTGCCACCAGCAGCCCCAGGACAGGGGCGAATCAGCCCCAGCATTTT.